These 6 T cell receptor beta chains were all obtained from the same sample, sequenced in a study of blood T cell repertoires in COVID-19. The assay was immunoSEQ multiplex PCR, and TCRdb's table has in-frame clones only and misses some. The table has about 340,000 clones, almost 90% seen once. Sample: peripheral blood. The receptor set was obtained from a woman in her sixties or seventies with COVID-19, enrolled during active disease.

This chain links TRBV7-9 with TRBJ1-1; D unresolved. The CDR3 consists of 13 residues. The germline V gene encodes CDR1 SEHNR and CDR2 FQNEAQ (reference sequence). Trimming stripped 3 bases from V and 2 bases from J, with 7 bases between. The CDR3 protein is CASSLSLNTEAFF. CDR3 in DNA: TGTGCCAGCAGCTTGTCCCTAAACACTGAAGCTTTCTTT.

The chain carries TRBV7-2 and TRBJ1-6; maybe TRBD1 (6 bases). The CDR3 runs 15 residues. From germline, CDR1 is SGHTA and CDR2 FQGNSA. Trimming removed 3 bases at V and 4 bases at J, with 10 bases between. The CDR3 DNA reads TGTGCCAGCAGCTTTAAGGGGGTGTATAATTCACCCCTCCACTTT. It yields the protein CASSFKGVYNSPLHF. The variable domain in full, with the rest retrieved from reference TRBV7-2 and TRBJ1-6, is GAGVSQSPSNKVTEKGKDVELRCDPISGHTALYWYRQSLGQGLEFLIYFQGNSAPDKSGLPSDRFSAERTGGSVSTLTIQRTQQEDSAVYLCASSFKGVYNSPLHFGNGTRLTVT.

The chain combines TRBV6-5 with TRBJ2-7, with 7 bases aligning to TRBD1. V lost 5 bases, J lost 2 bases, and 9 bases stayed unmatched. The germline gives CDR1 MNHEY, CDR2 SVGAGI. The CDR3 runs to 15 residues. CDR3: CASSTYDRVPYEQYF. DNA of the CDR3: TGTGCCAGCAGTACCTACGACAGGGTCCCCTACGAGCAGTACTTC.

The V and J genes are TRBV24-1 and TRBJ2-1; 10 positions agree with TRBD1. The CDR3 loop spans 18 amino acids. Trimming took 3 bases from V and 10 from J; bases not matched to a gene: 17. The germline CDR1 and CDR2 sequences are KGHDR and SFDVKD. The CDR3 sequence: CATSDPITIGQGVGEQFF. The CDR3 region has the DNA TGTGCCACCAGTGATCCCATTACTATCGGACAGGGGGTAGGAGAGCAGTTCTTC.

To note about this clone: The sample has other DNA sequences that encode this CDR3 too. V gene TRBV24-1 combines with J gene TRBJ1-5; D gene ambiguous. The V and J ends lost 4 bases and 5 bases respectively, with 5 bases between them. From germline, CDR1 is KGHDR and CDR2 SFDVKD. The CDR3 is made up of 12 amino acids. CDR3: CATSDSDQPQHF. For the CDR3, the DNA is TGTGCCACCAGTGACTCCGATCAGCCCCAGCATTTT.

The gene calls are TRBV28 and TRBJ1-2, with 7 bases matching TRBD1. CDR3 length: 13 amino acids. Germline values: CDR1 MDHEN, CDR2 SYDVKM. V was pared by 1 base and J by 9 bases, with 5 bases of the junction left unmatched. CDR3 DNA: TGTGCCAGCAGTTTATCACAGGGGTTGCGCTACACCTTC. Translating gives CASSLSQGLRYTF.